This TCR beta chain was captured in a study of molecular identifiers for immune sequencing clone quantification. Libraries of naive CD8 T cells were made from roughly 18,000 to 920,000 sorted cells. They used 10%, 30% or 50% RNA. Sorting recovered naive CD8 T cells on a CD8+CD4-CCR7+CD45RA+ profile. This clonotype was detected many times. Its antigen is undetermined. Study conclusions and caveats: Clones exceeding 20 RNA copies carried over 97% of effector molecules but under 1% of naive-cell molecules. Spiked TCR RNA from one Jurkat cell reportedly showed up when mixed among 1 million or so naive cells.

MiXCR, applied by TCRdb to the PCR reads, yields one record per CDR3 protein. Counted here are about 500,000 distinct CDR3 sequences, about a quarter occurring once; the ten biggest clones make up under 0.85%. V lost 5 bases, J lost 4 bases, and 4 bases stayed unmatched. The CDR3 is 15 amino acids. CDR1 is LGHNA, CDR2 YSLEER, per germline. The V call is TRBV4-3, the J call TRBJ2-1; TRBD2 aligns across 11 bases. The source is a human donor in good health. Some libraries in this study had Jurkat cell RNA spiked in. Sequences were obtained from naive CD8+ T cells from blood, with Jurkat cell RNA spiked in. The sample's subset: FACS-sorted CD8+CD4-CCR7+CD45RA+ naive T cells. CDR3 sequence: CASSWRLAGYNEQFF. CDR3 coding DNA: TGCGCCAGCAGCTGGCGACTAGCGGGATACAATGAGCAGTTCTTC.